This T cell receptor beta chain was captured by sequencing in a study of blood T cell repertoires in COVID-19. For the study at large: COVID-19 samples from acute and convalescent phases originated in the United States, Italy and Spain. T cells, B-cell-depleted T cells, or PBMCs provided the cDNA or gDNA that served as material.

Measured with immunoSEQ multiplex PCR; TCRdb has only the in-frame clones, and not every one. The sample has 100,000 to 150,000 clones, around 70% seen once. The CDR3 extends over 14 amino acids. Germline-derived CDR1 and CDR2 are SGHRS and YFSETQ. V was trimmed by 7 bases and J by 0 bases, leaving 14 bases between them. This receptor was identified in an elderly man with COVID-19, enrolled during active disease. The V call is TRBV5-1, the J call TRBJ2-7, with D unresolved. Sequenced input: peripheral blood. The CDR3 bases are TGCGCCAGCGGCTCTGACACCCGCTCCTACGAGCAGTACTTC. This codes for CASGSDTRSYEQYF.